These 28 T cell receptor beta chains were sequenced from one sample in a study of Ad26.COV2.S vaccination and SARS-CoV-2 variants. Indicated treatment: 15 to 20 received Ad26.COV2.S at low or high dose, single or two shots; about 5 received placebo; per-sample allocation not given. Day 63 after the first vaccine or placebo injection was the time point for sampling. This table comes from immunoSEQ multiplex PCR, and its TCRdb copy is limited to in-frame clones, with some not included. The repertoire includes roughly 500,000 clones, around 90% of them detected once, and 10% to 15% sits in the top ten. Here the sequenced sample was peripheral blood, taken in a trial of Ad26.COV2.S vaccine versus placebo. Every receptor here comes from a person between 18 and 59 years old who received the Ad26.COV2.S COVID-19 vaccine or a placebo.

The chain is built from TRBV11-1 and TRBJ1-2, with 10 bases identical to TRBD1. Looked up from germline, CDR1 is SGHAT and CDR2 is FQDESV (reference sequence). V was pared by 5 bases and J by 4 bases, with 4 bases of the junction left unmatched. This CDR3 contains 14 residues. The CDR3 sequence: CASSLRTGGYGYTF. The CDR3 DNA follows: TGTGCCAGCAGCCTACGGACAGGGGGCTATGGCTACACCTTC.

For this clone: The same CDR3 also results from other DNA sequences found in this sample. This chain uses TRBV27 with TRBJ2-1; no clear D gene. V was shortened by 6 bases and J by 6 bases, with 12 bases between the two germline ends. This CDR3 has 13 amino acids. From germline, CDR1 is MNHEY and CDR2 SMNVEV (reference sequence). CDR3: CASSPGPFNEQFF. The CDR3 coding sequence is TGTGCCAGCAGCCCCGGACCTTTCAATGAGCAGTTCTTC.

The rearrangement uses TRBV30 and TRBJ2-7; D is possibly TRBD1 or TRBD2 (5 bases each). V dropped 0 bases and J dropped 2 bases, with 11 bases sitting between them. The germline V gene has CDR1 GTSNPN and CDR2 SVGIG (reference sequence). The CDR3 contains 14 residues. Written as DNA, the CDR3 is TGTGCCTGGAGTGTATCTGGGGGTCCCTACGAGCAGTACTTC. It yields the protein CAWSVSGGPYEQYF.

The chain links TRBV5-5 to TRBJ1-1; D uncertain. The V and J ends lost 1 base and 4 bases respectively, with 8 bases between them. CDR1 is SGHKS, CDR2 YYEKEE, per germline (reference sequence). The CDR3 has 13 amino acids. DNA of the CDR3: TGTGCCAGCAGCTTGAGGGCGCCCACTGAAGCTTTCTTT. Amino acid sequence: CASSLRAPTEAFF.

The rearrangement links TRBV9 to TRBJ2-1; D is possibly TRBD2 (6 bases). There are 13 residues in the CDR3. The germline V and J ends were trimmed by 0 bases and 8 bases, with 9 bases remaining between them. CDR1 is SGDLS and CDR2 is YYNGEE in the germline V gene. CDR3 coding DNA: TGTGCCAGCAGCGTAGGACCGGGGGATGAGCAGTTCTTC. Translated: CASSVGPGDEQFF. Drawing the rest from reference TRBV9 and TRBJ2-1, the complete variable domain is DSGVTQTPKHLITATGQRVTLRCSPRSGDLSVYWYQQSLDQGLQFLIQYYNGEERAKGNILERFSAQQFPDLHSELNLSSLELGDSALYFCASSVGPGDEQFFGPGTRLTVL.

The CDR3 loop is CASSGHSNQPQHF. CDR3 DNA sequence: TGTGCCAGCAGTGGGCATAGCAATCAGCCCCAGCATTTT. The V gene is TRBV2, the J gene TRBJ1-5; no clear D. The CDR3 has 13 residues. The germline V and J ends were trimmed by 4 bases and 0 bases, with 4 bases remaining between them. From germline, CDR1 is SNHLY and CDR2 FYNNEI. The variable domain in full, with the rest retrieved from reference TRBV2 and TRBJ1-5, is EPEVTQTPSHQVTQMGQEVILRCVPISNHLYFYWYRQILGQKVEFLVSFYNNEISEKSEIFDDQFSVERPDGSNFTLKIRSTKLEDSAMYFCASSGHSNQPQHFGDGTRLSIL.

The chain links TRBV7-6 to TRBJ2-7, with D perhaps matching TRBD1 (6 bases). The CDR3 sequence is 15 residues long. Germline CDR1 is SGHVS and CDR2 is FNYEAQ. V gave up 3 bases and J gave up 0 bases, with 12 bases separating them. The CDR3 DNA is TGTGCCAGCAGCTTGGGTCAGGGGCGCTCCTACGAGCAGTACTTC. It specifies CASSLGQGRSYEQYF.

The CDR3 DNA is TGTGCCAGCACCCACGCCAGTCTACTTTCACCCCTCCACTTT. Residues: CASTHASLLSPLHF. The chain employs TRBV7-2 and TRBJ1-6, with D unclear. The CDR3 is made up of 14 amino acids. The V end lost 7 bases, the J end lost 9 bases, and 16 bases lay between the germline ends. CDR1 is SGHTA and CDR2 is FQGNSA in the germline V gene. The whole variable domain, remainder taken from reference TRBV7-2 and TRBJ1-6, is GAGVSQSPSNKVTEKGKDVELRCDPISGHTALYWYRQSLGQGLEFLIYFQGNSAPDKSGLPSDRFSAERTGGSVSTLTIQRTQQEDSAVYLCASTHASLLSPLHFGNGTRLTVT.

This chain uses TRBV2 with TRBJ2-5; a possible D gene is TRBD1 (5 bases). This CDR3 is built from 13 residues. Germline CDR1 and CDR2: SNHLY and FYNNEI. V lost 3 bases and J 1 base, leaving 6 bases between the germline ends. CDR3 loop: CASSDDSQETQYF. In nucleotides, the CDR3 is TGTGCCAGCAGTGATGACAGCCAAGAGACCCAGTACTTC.

V usage is TRBV19 and J usage is TRBJ2-1, with TRBD1 matching 7 bases. The CDR3 is 18 amino acids. With V trimmed by 2 bases and J by 0 bases, 10 bases remained unmatched. CDR1 and CDR2 (germline): LNHDA, SQIVND (reference sequence). The CDR3 DNA reads as TGTGCCAGTAGTATACGACAGGGAATGGGGAGCTCCTACAATGAGCAGTTCTTC. Protein product: CASSIRQGMGSSYNEQFF.

The rearrangement uses TRBV9 and TRBJ2-2; maybe TRBD2 (6 bases). V gave up 4 bases and J gave up 7 bases, with 17 bases separating them. Germline V gives CDR1 SGDLS, CDR2 YYNGEE. This CDR3 is 15 amino acids long. CDR3 coding DNA: TGTGCCAGCAGCTACTCGGGACTCCGCGGCGGGGAGCTGTTTTTT. Translated: CASSYSGLRGGELFF.

The chain couples TRBV19 to TRBJ1-5; weak D call: TRBD1 (5 bases). The CDR3 covers 13 residues. CDR1 is LNHDA, CDR2 SQIVND, per germline (reference sequence). V gave up 7 bases and J gave up 4 bases, with 11 bases separating them. For the CDR3, the DNA is TGTGCCAGTACGGAGGGGTGGAATCAGCCCCAGCATTTT. This gives the protein CASTEGWNQPQHF.

This chain joins TRBV28 and TRBJ2-7; 7 bases line up with TRBD2. This CDR3 is 15 amino acids long. V shed 6 bases and J 5 bases; nucleotides not matched to a gene: 13. Germline CDR1 and CDR2: MDHEN and SYDVKM. The CDR3 DNA is TGTGCCAGCAGCCCTTTGGGTAGCGGGTCCAACGAGCAGTACTTC. It translates to CASSPLGSGSNEQYF.

The V and J genes are TRBV15 and TRBJ2-7; 8 nucleotides align to TRBD1. The CDR3 runs to 21 residues. Germline-derived CDR1 and CDR2 are LNHNV and YYDKDF (reference sequence). Trimming took 2 bases from V and 6 from J; bases not matched to a gene: 27. CDR3: CATSRFGQGERRRRAEIEQYF. In DNA, the CDR3 is TGTGCCACCAGCAGATTCGGACAGGGAGAAAGGAGGAGGAGGGCCGAAATCGAGCAGTACTTC. Filled out from reference TRBV15 and TRBJ2-7, the complete variable domain reads DAMVIQNPRYQVTQFGKPVTLSCSQTLNHNVMYWYQQKSSQAPKLLFHYYDKDFNNEADTPDNFQSRRPNTSFCFLDIRSPGLGDTAMYLCATSRFGQGERRRRAEIEQYFGPGTRLTVT.

The chain combines TRBV7-2 with TRBJ2-6; D might be TRBD1 (5 bases). Trimming took 4 bases from V and 4 from J, leaving 20 bases between them. Per germline, CDR1 SGHTA and CDR2 FQGNSA. The CDR3 contains 18 residues. CDR3 bases: TGTGCCAGCAGCTCCCAGGTCCGGCTAGGGGTAGGGGCCAACGTCCTGACTTTC. Amino acids: CASSSQVRLGVGANVLTF.

The J gene is TRBJ2-1, the V gene TRBV29-1, with 8 bases that match TRBD1. V shed 6 bases and J 5 bases; nucleotides not matched to a gene: 9. The CDR3 is 14 residues long. Germline V lookup: CDR1 SQVTM, CDR2 ANQGSEA. The CDR3 loop reads CSVDRTGINNEQFF. CDR3 in DNA: TGCAGCGTGGACCGGACAGGGATCAACAATGAGCAGTTCTTC.

CDR3 sequence (DNA): TGTGCCAGCAGCTCCTCGGTCCCCAATGAGCAGTTCTTC. Amino acid sequence: CASSSSVPNEQFF. The gene calls are TRBV7-3 and TRBJ2-1; D is unresolved. V shed 4 bases and J shed 6 bases, with 10 bases lying between them. Germline assignment: CDR1 SGHTA and CDR2 FQGTGA. The CDR3 runs 13 residues.

As concerns this clone: The germline gene is not matched at one end of the junction; a read error may be the cause. The chain is built from TRBV7-3 and TRBJ2-2, with 9 bases lining up with TRBD2. This CDR3 comprises 16 residues. Per the germline V gene, CDR1 is SGHTA and CDR2 is FQGTGA. The CDR3 nucleotides read TGTGCCAGCAGCTTAAGTGGCGGGAGGGTCACCAGGGAGCTGTTTTTT. Its translation is CASSLSGGRVTRELFF.

This rearrangement joins TRBV5-4 to TRBJ1-2; D remains unclear. V lost 2 bases, J lost 0 bases, and 8 bases lay in between. Germline CDR1 SGHNT, CDR2 YYREEE (reference sequence). The CDR3 is made up of 14 amino acids. CDR3 region: CASSFIGTNYGYTF. The CDR3 DNA reads as TGTGCCAGCAGCTTTATTGGGACTAACTATGGCTACACCTTC.

This clone is a singleton in its sample. The V call is TRBV21-1, the J call TRBJ1-5; the table's D call TRBD1 went unverified against the DNA. TRBV21-1 represents a pseudogene. CDR3 length equals 16 residues. CDR3 sequence (DNA): TGTGCCAGCAGCAATCGGCCGAGGGGGTTGAATCAGCCCCAGCATTTT. Its protein product is CASSNRPRGLNQPQHF.

The gene calls are TRBV19 and TRBJ2-7, with D possibly being TRBD2 (5 bases). Germline CDR1 reads LNHDA; CDR2 reads SQIVND (reference sequence). With 1 base removed from V and 7 bases from J, the gap between germline ends came to 11 bases. The CDR3 runs to 13 residues. The CDR3 DNA follows: TGTGCCAGTAGTATAGTTGGAGGAGGAGAGCAGTACTTC. This gives the protein CASSIVGGGEQYF.

This clone was picked up one time. V is TRBV28 and J is TRBJ2-7, with unresolved D. Germline V gene data show CDR1 as MDHEN and CDR2 as SYDVKM. V lost 6 bases, J lost 3 bases, and 9 bases lay in between. The CDR3 loop spans 12 amino acids. The DNA of the CDR3 is TGTGCCAGCAGGCAGGCACACTACGAGCAGTACTTC. It yields the protein CASRQAHYEQYF.

The chain couples TRBV7-9 to TRBJ2-1; 10 bases match TRBD2. Germline lookup yields CDR1 SEHNR and CDR2 FQNEAQ (reference sequence). V dropped 5 bases and J dropped 2; count of bases not matched to a gene: 12. This CDR3 has 18 amino acids. CDR3 residues: CASSPPRASGRAYNEQFF. The CDR3 coding sequence is TGTGCCAGCAGCCCCCCCAGGGCCAGCGGGAGGGCCTACAATGAGCAGTTCTTC.

The rearrangement links TRBV28 to TRBJ2-7; D ambiguous. CDR3 size: 13 residues. Germline V CDR1 and CDR2: MDHEN, SYDVKM. The germline V and J ends were trimmed by 4 bases and 6 bases, with 13 bases remaining between them. CDR3 in amino acids: CASSSLRSSEQYF. The CDR3 region has the DNA TGTGCCAGCAGTTCCCTCAGAAGCTCCGAGCAGTACTTC.

This sequence joins TRBV29-1 and TRBJ2-3; D remains unclear. The V gene's germline CDR1 is SQVTM and CDR2 ANQGSEA. The CDR3 runs 13 residues. Trimming removed 7 bases at V and 2 bases at J, with 13 bases between. For the CDR3, the DNA is TGCAGCGGTACAAGGACCAACACAGATACGCAGTATTTT. It specifies CSGTRTNTDTQYF.

Here the CDR3 reads CASSRTGADYGYTF. Here the CDR3 DNA reads TGTGCCAGCAGTCGGACAGGGGCGGACTATGGCTACACCTTC. V usage is TRBV6-5 and J usage is TRBJ1-2, with TRBD1 matching over 9 bases. V dropped 5 bases and J dropped 3; count of bases not matched to a gene: 4. Looked up from germline, CDR1 is MNHEY and CDR2 is SVGAGI. There are 14 residues in the CDR3.

The V gene is TRBV6-5, the J gene TRBJ1-1; TRBD1 is a possible D gene (5 bases). CDR1 is MNHEY, CDR2 SVGAGI, per germline. The V end lost 2 bases, the J end lost 9 bases, and 10 bases lay between the germline ends. The CDR3 runs to 12 residues. The CDR3 DNA is TGTGCCAGCAGTTACCTAGGGGAGAAAGCTTTCTTT. Encoded protein: CASSYLGEKAFF.

Points on this clone: Other DNA sequences in the same sample also yield this CDR3. This chain connects TRBV3-1 (or the pseudogene TRBV3-2) to TRBJ2-3; D is ambiguous. V was shortened by 2 bases and J by 6 bases, with 6 bases between the two germline ends. The CDR3 loop spans 12 amino acids. Germline V gene data show CDR1 as LGHDT and CDR2 as YNNKEL (reference sequence). The CDR3 here is CASSQRTDTQYF. The CDR3 coding sequence is TGTGCCAGCAGCCAACGGACCGATACGCAGTATTTT.